This T cell receptor (beta chain) was recovered during a study of cytomegalovirus exposure and HLA in healthy donors. This clone has just one count. This CDR3 is 15 amino acids long. Between the trimmed V and J ends, which lost 2 bases and 1 base, there was a span of 8 bases. Per the germline V gene, CDR1 is SGHVS and CDR2 is FQNEAQ. PCR used 60 Vbeta primers and 13 Jbeta primers. The protocol was immunoSEQ multiplex PCR, while the TCRdb copy is restricted to in-frame clones and leaves out a portion. The sample holds roughly 140,000 clones, 70% to 80% seen once. The sequencing input was PBMCs. The chain uses TRBV7-8 and TRBJ2-2; D may be TRBD1 (5 bases). The receptor comes from a human donor in good health. CDR3 DNA sequence: TGTGCCAGCAGCTTAACAAGGGGGAACACCGGGGAGCTGTTTTTT. Its translation: CASSLTRGNTGELFF.